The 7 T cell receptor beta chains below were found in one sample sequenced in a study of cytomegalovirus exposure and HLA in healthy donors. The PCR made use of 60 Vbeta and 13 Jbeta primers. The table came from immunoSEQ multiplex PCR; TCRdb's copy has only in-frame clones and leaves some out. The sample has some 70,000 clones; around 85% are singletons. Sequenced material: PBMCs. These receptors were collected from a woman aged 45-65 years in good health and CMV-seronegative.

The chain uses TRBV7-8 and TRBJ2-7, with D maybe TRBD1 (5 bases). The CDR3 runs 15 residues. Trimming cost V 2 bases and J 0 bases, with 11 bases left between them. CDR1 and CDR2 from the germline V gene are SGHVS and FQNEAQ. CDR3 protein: CASSLNLGASYEQYF. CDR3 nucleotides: TGTGCCAGCAGCTTAAACCTAGGGGCCTCCTACGAGCAGTACTTC. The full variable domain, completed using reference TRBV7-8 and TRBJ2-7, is GAGVSQSPRYKVAKRGQDVALRCDPISGHVSLFWYQQALGQGPEFLTYFQNEAQLDKSGLPSDRFFAERPEGSVSTLKIQRTQQEDSAVYLCASSLNLGASYEQYFGPGTRLTVT.

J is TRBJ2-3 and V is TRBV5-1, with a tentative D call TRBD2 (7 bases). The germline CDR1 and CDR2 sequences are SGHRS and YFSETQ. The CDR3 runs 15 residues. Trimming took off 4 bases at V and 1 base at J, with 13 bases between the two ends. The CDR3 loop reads CASSGEGEGTDTQYF. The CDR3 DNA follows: TGCGCCAGCAGCGGGGAGGGGGAAGGCACAGATACGCAGTATTTT.

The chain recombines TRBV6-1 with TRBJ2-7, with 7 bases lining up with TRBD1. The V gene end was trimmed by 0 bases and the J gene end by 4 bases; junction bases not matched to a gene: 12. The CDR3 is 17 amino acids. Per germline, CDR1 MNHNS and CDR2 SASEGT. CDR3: CASSEAILGGRSYEQYV. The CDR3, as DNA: TGTGCCAGCAGTGAAGCGATTTTAGGGGGCCGGTCGTACGAGCAGTACGTC.

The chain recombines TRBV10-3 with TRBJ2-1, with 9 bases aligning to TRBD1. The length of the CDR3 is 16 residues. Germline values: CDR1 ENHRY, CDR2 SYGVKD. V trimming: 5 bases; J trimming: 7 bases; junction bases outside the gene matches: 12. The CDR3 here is CAISPSPGQGLNEQFF. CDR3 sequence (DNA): TGTGCCATCAGTCCTTCCCCGGGACAGGGTTTAAATGAGCAGTTCTTC.

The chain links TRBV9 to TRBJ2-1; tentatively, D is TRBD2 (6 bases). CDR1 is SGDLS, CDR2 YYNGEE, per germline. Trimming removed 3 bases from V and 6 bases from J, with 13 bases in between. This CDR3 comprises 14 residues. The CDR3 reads CASSATGTSNEQFF. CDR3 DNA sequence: TGTGCCAGCAGCGCCACTGGGACTTCCAATGAGCAGTTCTTC.

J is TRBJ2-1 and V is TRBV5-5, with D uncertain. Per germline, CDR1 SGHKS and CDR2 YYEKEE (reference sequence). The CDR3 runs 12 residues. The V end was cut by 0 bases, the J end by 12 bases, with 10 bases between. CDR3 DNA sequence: TGTGCCAGCAGCTTGGCAACGAGAGGGCAGTTCTTC. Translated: CASSLATRGQFF.

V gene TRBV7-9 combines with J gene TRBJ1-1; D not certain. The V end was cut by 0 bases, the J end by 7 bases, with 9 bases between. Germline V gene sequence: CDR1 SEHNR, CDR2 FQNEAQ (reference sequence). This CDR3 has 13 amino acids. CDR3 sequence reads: CASSLALGSEAFF. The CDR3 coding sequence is TGTGCCAGCAGCTTAGCGCTGGGCAGTGAAGCTTTCTTT.